These 19 T cell receptor beta chains share one sample of origin, sequenced in a study of blood T cells in healthy people across ages. The authors ran a second PCR of about 7 to 11 cycles using a sample-barcoded 5' primer and a J-beta primer mix. TCRdb re-analysed the 5' RACE reads in MiXCR, keeping a single row per CDR3 protein. Among some 1.7 million distinct CDR3 sequences listed, 28% were seen once. Sequencing was performed on blood. Every receptor here comes from a woman aged 25 to 39 in good health.

This clonotype was seen a few times. The chain couples TRBV29-1 to TRBJ1-4; 10 positions match TRBD1. The trim removed 4 bases at V and 6 bases at J, leaving 5 bases unmatched. The germline V gene encodes CDR1 SQVTM and CDR2 ANQGSEA. The CDR3 is made up of 14 amino acids. CDR3 nucleotides: TGCAGCGTTGTCCTTGGGACAGGGGATGAAAAACTGTTTTTT. This codes for CSVVLGTGDEKLFF.

This chain joins TRBV20-1 and TRBJ1-6, with 9 bases matching TRBD1. Germline V gene lookup returns CDR1 DFQATT and CDR2 SNEGSKA (reference sequence). The CDR3 has 13 amino acids. With V trimmed by 3 bases and J by 9 bases, 3 bases remained unmatched. CDR3: CSARGQGFSPLHF. DNA of the CDR3: TGCAGTGCTAGGGGACAGGGTTTTTCACCCCTCCACTTT.

This clonotype was found many times. V usage is TRBV11-2 and J usage is TRBJ2-1, with D possibly being TRBD1 (6 bases). The CDR3 has 16 amino acids. CDR1 SGHAT and CDR2 FQNNGV come from the germline V gene. Trimming stripped 4 bases from V and 5 bases from J, with 18 bases between. CDR3 region: CASSSSGQPPDNEQFF. DNA for the CDR3: TGTGCCAGCAGCTCCTCCGGACAGCCGCCGGACAATGAGCAGTTCTTC.

This clonotype was seen a few times. V usage is TRBV11-2 and J usage is TRBJ2-4; 8 bases align to TRBD1. The tail of the sequence fits TRBJ2-7 better, so the J call may be wrong. Germline V lookup: CDR1 SGHAT, CDR2 FQNNGV. This CDR3 comprises 14 residues. CDR3 loop: CASSLVQGGIEQYF. The CDR3 DNA follows: TGTGCCAGCAGCTTAGTACAGGGGGGTATCGAGCAGTACTTC.

CDR3 residues: CSVRGGTGGGTQYF. In nucleotides, the CDR3 is TGCAGCGTTCGAGGGGGGACCGGAGGAGGTACGCAGTATTTT. The rearrangement joins TRBV29-1 to TRBJ2-3; the D call may be TRBD1 or TRBD2 (6 bases each). Looked up from germline, CDR1 is SQVTM and CDR2 is ANQGSEA. The CDR3 loop spans 14 amino acids. V was shortened by 5 bases and J by 8 bases, with 20 bases between the two germline ends.

Of note for this clonotype: This clone may be a read error of a much larger clone one base away. CDR3 sequence reads: CASTSGLADHNEQFF. CDR3 DNA: TGCGCCAGCACCTCGGGACTAGCGGATCACAATGAGCAGTTCTTC. V is TRBV5-1 and J is TRBJ2-1; 11 positions agree with TRBD2. Germline lookup yields CDR1 SGHRS and CDR2 YFSETQ. CDR3 length: 15 residues. V gave up 6 bases and J gave up 5 bases; unmatched junction bases: 7.

This clonotype showed up just a few times. An end of the junction differs from the germline gene, which may be a read error. This chain links TRBV7-2 with TRBJ2-7, with D hard to call. CDR3 length: 13 amino acids. The germline gives CDR1 SGHTA, CDR2 FQGNSA. The CDR3 region has the DNA TGTACCAACAGCTTAGGGTCTACCAACGAGCAGTACTTC. Its translation is CTNSLGSTNEQYF.

The genes are TRBV6-6 and TRBJ2-5, with D possibly TRBD2 on 5 matching bases. This CDR3 region has 13 residues. V was pared by 6 bases and J by 5 bases, with 13 bases between. Germline assignment: CDR1 MNHNY and CDR2 SVGAGI (reference sequence). DNA of the CDR3: TGTGCCAGCAGCGTTGGGGAGCCGGAGACCCAGTACTTC. It translates to CASSVGEPETQYF.

The gene calls are TRBV5-5 and TRBJ1-2, with D uncertain. The germline V gene has CDR1 SGHKS and CDR2 YYEKEE (reference sequence). V gave up 5 bases and J gave up 3 bases, with 17 bases separating them. This CDR3 contains 15 residues. The chain's CDR3 is CASSPTTTDYYGYTF. CDR3 DNA: TGTGCCAGCAGTCCCACGACGACGGATTACTATGGCTACACCTTC. The entire variable domain, with the rest obtained from reference TRBV5-5 and TRBJ1-2, is as follows: DAGVTQSPTHLIKTRGQQVTLRCSPISGHKSVSWYQQVLGQGPQFIFQYYEKEERGRGNFPDRFSARQFPNYSSELNVNALLLGDSALYLCASSPTTTDYYGYTFGSGTRLTVV.

This clonotype was seen many times. The V gene is TRBV5-4, the J gene TRBJ1-2; D not resolved. The CDR3 consists of 15 residues. The V end was cut by 3 bases, the J end by 6 bases, with 18 bases between. Germline CDR1 reads SGHNT; CDR2 reads YYREEE (reference sequence). Here the CDR3 reads CASSSLVKGGDGYTF. The DNA of the CDR3 is TGTGCCAGCAGCTCCCTCGTGAAGGGTGGAGATGGCTACACCTTC.

A few counts support this clonotype. The chain combines TRBV3-1 with TRBJ1-5, with 7 nucleotides matching TRBD1. The junction had 3 bases not matched to a gene; V was cut back by 6 bases and J by 1 base. The CDR3 has 14 amino acids. Per the germline V gene, CDR1 is LGHDT and CDR2 is YNNKEL (reference sequence). The CDR3 sequence: CASRRQGSNQPQHF. CDR3 coding DNA: TGTGCCAGCAGGCGACAGGGAAGCAATCAGCCCCAGCATTTT.

The rearrangement uses TRBV7-6 and TRBJ2-3; the match to TRBD1 covers 7 bases. CDR1 is SGHVS and CDR2 is FNYEAQ in the germline V gene. This CDR3 comprises 15 residues. With V trimmed by 6 bases and J by 1 base, 7 bases remained unmatched. CDR3 loop: CASSKPQGGTDTQYF. The CDR3 DNA is TGTGCCAGCAGTAAACCCCAGGGGGGCACAGATACGCAGTATTTT.

This chain links TRBV5-1 with TRBJ1-2; 7 nucleotides align to TRBD1. Germline trimming cut 0 bases from V and 8 bases from J; bases unmatched to any gene: 7. The CDR3 consists of 14 residues. CDR1 is SGHRS and CDR2 is YFSETQ in the germline V gene. CDR3: CASSLAGQRGGYTF. CDR3 in DNA: TGCGCCAGCAGCTTGGCGGGACAGAGAGGAGGCTACACCTTC.

This clonotype was seen a handful of times. This chain uses TRBV3-1 with TRBJ2-5, with 10 bases that match TRBD2. The length of the CDR3 is 16 residues. V was clipped by 5 bases and J by 3 bases; unmatched bases: 9. Germline values: CDR1 LGHDT, CDR2 YNNKEL (reference sequence). Here the CDR3 reads CASSYQREGIEETQYF. The CDR3 nucleotides are TGTGCCAGCAGCTATCAGCGGGAGGGTATTGAAGAGACCCAGTACTTC.

The CDR3 nucleotides are TGTGCCAGCATCCGGGCTAGCTCACCGATCACTGGGGCCAACGTCCTGACTTTC. It codes for CASIRASSPITGANVLTF. The V call is TRBV12-3 or TRBV12-4, the J call TRBJ2-6; TRBD2 is a possible D gene (5 bases). V was clipped by 7 bases and J by 2 bases, with 21 bases between them. The CDR3 contains 18 residues.

The V and J genes are TRBV6-2 or TRBV6-3 and TRBJ2-7, with 9 bases fitting TRBD2. CDR1 MNHEY and CDR2 SVGEGT come from the germline V gene. J was trimmed by 2 bases and V by 5 bases; bases with no gene match: 7. The CDR3 runs to 15 residues. CDR3 in DNA: TGTGCCAGCAGTACAACTAGCGGGCCTACCTACGAGCAGTACTTC. Translating it yields CASSTTSGPTYEQYF.

Many counts were recorded for this clonotype. Relative to the germline gene, one junction end is altered; a read error may explain this. V gene TRBV4-3 combines with J gene TRBJ2-7; 10 positions agree with TRBD1. Per the germline V gene, CDR1 is LGHNA and CDR2 is YSLEER. The CDR3 length is 15 residues. The CDR3 spells CASSQSGTGAYEQYF. The DNA for the CDR3 is TGTGCCAGCAGTCAATCCGGGACAGGGGCCTACGAGCAGTACTTC.

The rearrangement links TRBV7-2 to TRBJ2-2, with TRBD2 identical over 12 bases. Germline V gene sequence: CDR1 SGHTA, CDR2 FQGNSA. J was trimmed by 1 base and V by 7 bases; bases with no gene match: 4. The CDR3 has 16 residues. The CDR3 nucleotides read TGTGCCAGCACCAAGACTAGCGGGAGGAACACCGGGGAGCTGTTTTTT. Protein: CASTKTSGRNTGELFF.

The CDR3 loop reads CASSEIRRGRTNSPLHF. The CDR3 nucleotides read TGTGCCAGCAGTGAAATTCGCAGGGGGCGAACCAATTCACCCCTCCACTTT. This chain uses TRBV6-1 with TRBJ1-6, with 8 bases that match TRBD1. The CDR3 contains 17 residues. Germline-derived CDR1 and CDR2 are MNHNS and SASEGT. The V and J ends lost 2 bases and 7 bases, in that order; junction bases with no gene match: 10.